This TCR beta chain was sequenced in a study of vaccination effects on CD4 cells after COVID-19. CDR3 size: 15 residues. Germline values: CDR1 SGHAT, CDR2 FQNNGV. The V end was cut by 0 bases, the J end by 3 bases, with 9 bases between. General study results and limits: Marked clonal contraction of infection- and vaccine-induced clones was seen late after vaccination. After vaccination of healthy people, only 1 of 255 vaccine-induced clones cross-reacted with common cold coronaviruses.

The table lists this clone with a few counts. The antigen is not known. Antigen-specific CD4+ T cells were first expanded with viral peptide pools by the ViraFEST assay and only then sequenced. Culturing for about ten days preceded CD4+ T cell isolation. Nucleocapsid antibodies stayed negative before and after vaccination, showing no earlier SARS-CoV-2 infection. For each well, 2 million to 2.5 million PBMC were cultured with 8.5 to 10 IU/ml IL-2 and about 11 ug/ml peptides. TCRdb's table, derived via immunoSEQ multiplex PCR, lists solely in-frame clones and lacks some. The sample yields 50,000 or so clones, more than 75% seen once.

Sequenced material: CD4+ T cells from PBMCs cultured with HCoV-OC43 spike peptides, taken before COVID-19 vaccination. Subset indicated: HCoV-OC43 spike overlapping peptide pool stimulation. The rearrangement joins TRBV11-2 to TRBJ1-5; D is ambiguous. The receptor comes from a human donor who received a COVID-19 vaccine. In DNA form, the CDR3 reads TGTGCCAGCAGCTTAGATTCCGGATACAATCAGCCCCAGCATTTT. It specifies CASSLDSGYNQPQHF.